Listed here is a single T cell receptor beta chain. The target antigen is unknown. This record comes from a study of T-cell reconstitution after alpha-beta-depleted transplantation in children. General study findings and limits: At around two months after transplant, the alpha-beta T cells were reportedly derived from several hundred expanded clones that came from non-depleted graft cells.

A library of TCRbeta sequences, prepared with unique molecular identifiers, was generated. TCRdb reprocessed the PCR reads with MiXCR, giving one entry per CDR3 protein. The sample consists of 190,000 or so distinct CDR3 sequences, roughly 6% of them appearing once. This CDR3 is built from 13 residues. Trimming stripped 3 bases from V and 2 bases from J, with 7 bases between. Germline CDR1 and CDR2: ENHRY and SYGVKD. This rearrangement joins TRBV10-3 to TRBJ1-2; no firm D call. The specimen was PBMCs, collected before TCRalphabeta/CD19-depleted stem cell transplant. The clonotype originates from a girl under two years old with combined immunodeficiency, due to receive a stem cell transplant. In DNA form, the CDR3 reads TGTGCCATCAGTGACAGGTTAAACTATGGCTACACCTTC. This codes for CAISDRLNYGYTF.